This T cell receptor (beta chain) originates from a study of cytomegalovirus exposure and HLA in healthy donors. It was with 60 Vbeta and 13 Jbeta primers that the PCR ran. The assay was immunoSEQ multiplex PCR, and TCRdb's table has in-frame clones only and misses some. This table has about 160,000 clones, 75% to 80% appearing once. The J segment lost 3 bases and the V segment lost 10 bases, leaving 7 bases of the junction unmatched. The CDR3 spans 13 residues. Germline-derived CDR1 and CDR2 are MDHEN and SYDVKM. Sequencing was carried out using PBMCs. This clonotype was obtained from a woman aged 50 to 60 in good health and CMV-seropositive. The chain couples TRBV28 to TRBJ2-7, with 9 bases that match TRBD2. The CDR3 here is CAIKAGGVYEQYF. The CDR3 DNA is TGTGCCATTAAAGCGGGGGGAGTCTACGAGCAGTACTTC.